Presented here are 8 T cell receptor beta chains from one specimen sequenced in a study of memory CD4+ T cells and cytomegalovirus serostatus. Single viable CD3+CD4+CD8-CD45RO+ cells were sorted as the memory CD4+ T cells. TCRdb keeps only in-frame clones here, not all; method: immunoSEQ multiplex PCR. The sample lists fewer than 35,000 clones, under 85% occurring once. The sample was memory CD4+ T cells from blood. The receptors here all came from an adult in good health and CMV-seronegative.

V is TRBV6-5 and J is TRBJ1-2, with TRBD1 matching 8 bases. The germline gives CDR1 MNHEY, CDR2 SVGAGI. The length of the CDR3 is 14 residues. V shed 8 bases, J shed 4 bases, and the junction held 9 bases outside the gene matches. CDR3 sequence (DNA): TGTGCCAGCCGGACCGGACAGGGCGGCTATGGCTACACCTTC. Translated: CASRTGQGGYGYTF.

This clone came up a few times. The rearrangement joins TRBV19 to TRBJ1-6, with D possibly TRBD1 on 5 matching bases. V was clipped by 3 bases and J by 6 bases, with 9 bases between them. Germline V gene sequence: CDR1 LNHDA, CDR2 SQIVND (reference sequence). The CDR3 has 14 amino acids. The CDR3 region has the DNA TGTGCCAGTAGTATTGACAGTGCTAATTCACCCCTCCACTTT. Protein: CASSIDSANSPLHF.

The rearrangement links TRBV12-1 to TRBJ1-5; the listed D gene, TRBD1, was not tested against the DNA. TRBV12-1 constitutes a pseudogene. The CDR3 runs 19 residues. CDR3 nucleotides: TGTGCCAGCAGCTTTGTTCTTTTCAGGGGGAGAGGAAGCAATCAGCCCCAGCATTTT. It is translated as CASSFVLFRGRGSNQPQHF.

There are a few counts of this clone. The V call is TRBV30, the J call TRBJ1-3; D gene uncertain. The CDR3 sequence is 14 residues long. Germline-derived CDR1 and CDR2 are GTSNPN and SVGIG (reference sequence). V lost 1 base and J 7 bases, leaving 14 bases between the germline ends. The CDR3 is CAWSGTRYQNTIYF. CDR3 coding DNA: TGTGCCTGGAGTGGGACCCGCTATCAGAACACCATATATTTT.

This clone was observed a handful of times. This chain connects TRBV4-1 to TRBJ2-7, with D unresolved. V lost 0 bases to trimming and J lost 2 bases, with 11 bases between them. This CDR3 contains 15 residues. Looked up from germline, CDR1 is MGHRA and CDR2 is YSYEKL. The CDR3 loop is CASSQDPTLTYEQYF. The CDR3 nucleotides are TGCGCCAGCAGCCAAGATCCTACTCTTACCTACGAGCAGTACTTC.

V gene TRBV2 combines with J gene TRBJ2-7; D is perhaps TRBD1 or TRBD2 (5 bases each). Deletions cut 6 bases from V and 1 base from J, with 16 bases between. Germline values: CDR1 SNHLY, CDR2 FYNNEI. The CDR3 has 15 amino acids. The CDR3 coding sequence is TGTGCCAGCAGGCCCGGGACCGAAATATCCTACGAGCAGTACTTC. Amino acid sequence: CASRPGTEISYEQYF.

V and J are TRBV15 and TRBJ1-5, with TRBD1 identical over 9 bases. The V gene end was trimmed by 2 bases and the J gene end by 0 bases; junction bases not matched to a gene: 8. Looked up from germline, CDR1 is LNHNV and CDR2 is YYDKDF (reference sequence). This CDR3 has 18 residues. The CDR3: CATSRPRQGVGSNQPQHF. The CDR3 region has the DNA TGTGCCACCAGCAGACCCCGACAGGGGGTGGGTAGCAATCAGCCCCAGCATTTT.

The J gene is TRBJ2-1, the V gene TRBV5-6, with no clear D. The V gene lost 2 bases and the J gene lost 5 bases, with 11 bases spanning the gap. Germline-derived CDR1 and CDR2 are SGHDT and YYEEEE. This CDR3 contains 14 residues. The CDR3 bases are TGTGCCAGCAGCTTCATAGCCGCAAACAATGAGCAGTTCTTC. Encoded protein: CASSFIAANNEQFF.